The rows below give T cell receptor beta chains drawn from one sample of a study of OX40 agonist ivuxolimab in advanced cancers. Profiling relied on immunoSEQ multiplex PCR, and the TCRdb table lists in-frame clones only, not all of them. The table shows some 89,000 clones, with about 86% occurring only once. Sequencing used CD4+ or CD8+ T cells sorted from blood, obtained in a trial of the OX40 agonist ivuxolimab. These TCRs come from an adult with an advanced solid tumor such as melanoma, head and neck, liver or kidney cancer. Each CDR3 is given with its conserved first and last residue. The D gene is left open where the match is weak. Part of the rows lack a size; the others show once, few, many or a class for expanded clones.

>NA|TRBJ1-5|TRBV5-6|NA
TGTGCCAGCAGCTTGGACGGGGGGCTGAATCAGCCCCAGCATTTT
CASSLDGGLNQPQHF
>NA|TRBJ2-1|TRBV29-1|NA
TGCAGCGTCGCACGGTCCCTTAGGAACAATGAGCAGTTCTTC
CSVARSLRNNEQFF
>few|TRBJ2-3|TRBV11-2|NA
TGTGCCAGCAGCACATCAGGGGCCCTACCTTCTATCACAGATACGCAGTATTTT
CASSTSGALPSITDTQYF
>NA|TRBJ2-2|TRBV20-1|NA
TGCAGTGCCTTGGAGCTGTTTTTT
CSALELFF
>NA|TRBJ1-1|TRBV7-2|NA
TGTGCCAGCAGCTTTAGTCCCTCGGGACGGGGTCGAGCTTTCTTT
CASSFSPSGRGRAFF
>NA|TRBJ2-5|TRBV4-1|NA
TGCGCCAGCAGCCAAGATCGTTGGGGAAAGACCCAGTACTTC
CASSQDRWGKTQYF
>NA|TRBJ1-4|TRBV7-9|TRBD1
TGTGCCAGCAGCTTTGGACAGGATAATGAAAAACTGTTTTTT
CASSFGQDNEKLFF
>NA|TRBJ2-5|TRBV28|NA
TGTGCCAGCAGAGCAACGACAGGACTTCGAGAGACCCAGTACTTC
CASRATTGLRETQYF
>NA|TRBJ2-5|TRBV28|NA
TGTGCCAGCCCCTTAAGGCGTAAAGAGACCCAGTACTTC
CASPLRRKETQYF
>NA|TRBJ2-7|TRBV5-1|NA
TGCGCCAGCAGCTTGGGGTTCGGGGGCCACGAGCAGTACTTC
CASSLGFGGHEQYF
>once|TRBJ1-4|TRBV6-5|NA
TGTGCCAGCAGGCAAGGGGAAAAACTGTTTTTT
CASRQGEKLFF
>once|TRBJ1-6|TRBV10-3|NA
TGTGCCATTGCCAGGGGTAATTCACCCCTCCACTTT
CAIARGNSPLHF